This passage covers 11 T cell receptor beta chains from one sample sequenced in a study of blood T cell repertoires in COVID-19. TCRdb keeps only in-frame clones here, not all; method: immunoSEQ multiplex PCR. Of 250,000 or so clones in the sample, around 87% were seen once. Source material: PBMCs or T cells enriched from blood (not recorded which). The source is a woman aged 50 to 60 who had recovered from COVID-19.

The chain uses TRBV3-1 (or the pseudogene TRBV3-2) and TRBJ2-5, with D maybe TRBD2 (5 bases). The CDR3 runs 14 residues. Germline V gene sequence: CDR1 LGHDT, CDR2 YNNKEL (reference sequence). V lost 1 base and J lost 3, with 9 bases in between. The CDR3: CASSQVPGKETQYF. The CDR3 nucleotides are TGTGCCAGCAGCCAAGTTCCGGGGAAAGAGACCCAGTACTTC.

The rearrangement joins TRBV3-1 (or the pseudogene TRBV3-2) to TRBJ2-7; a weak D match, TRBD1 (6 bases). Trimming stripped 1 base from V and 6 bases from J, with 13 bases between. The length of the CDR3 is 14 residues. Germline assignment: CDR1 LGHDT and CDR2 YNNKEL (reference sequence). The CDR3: CASSQGDRWSEQYF. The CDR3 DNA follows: TGTGCCAGCAGCCAAGGTGACAGGTGGAGCGAGCAGTACTTC.

The CDR3 is CASHTPGLSPEQYF. As DNA, the CDR3 is TGTGCCAGTCATACCCCGGGTCTGTCCCCCGAGCAGTACTTC. The chain recombines TRBV27 with TRBJ2-7, with D unclear. The CDR3 extends over 14 amino acids. Germline V gene lookup returns CDR1 MNHEY and CDR2 SMNVEV (reference sequence). The V end lost 9 bases, the J end lost 6 bases, and 21 bases lay between the germline ends.

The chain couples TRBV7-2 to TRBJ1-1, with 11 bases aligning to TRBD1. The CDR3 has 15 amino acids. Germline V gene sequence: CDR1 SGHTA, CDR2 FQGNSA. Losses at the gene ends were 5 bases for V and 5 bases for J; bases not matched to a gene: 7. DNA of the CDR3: TGTGCCAGCAGCGAGGACAGGGGGCGGAGTACTGAAGCTTTCTTT. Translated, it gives CASSEDRGRSTEAFF.

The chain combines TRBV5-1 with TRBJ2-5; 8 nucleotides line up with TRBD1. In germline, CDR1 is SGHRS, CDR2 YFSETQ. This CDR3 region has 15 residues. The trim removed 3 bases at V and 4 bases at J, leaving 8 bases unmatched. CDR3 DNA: TGCGCCAGCAGCTCCGGTACCGGGACAGGAGAGACCCAGTACTTC. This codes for CASSSGTGTGETQYF.

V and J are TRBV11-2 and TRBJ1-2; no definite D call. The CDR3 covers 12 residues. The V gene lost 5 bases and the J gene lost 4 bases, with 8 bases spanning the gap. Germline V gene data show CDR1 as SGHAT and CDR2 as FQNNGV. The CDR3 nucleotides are TGTGCCAGCAGCCATACTGGCTATGGCTACACCTTC. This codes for CASSHTGYGYTF.

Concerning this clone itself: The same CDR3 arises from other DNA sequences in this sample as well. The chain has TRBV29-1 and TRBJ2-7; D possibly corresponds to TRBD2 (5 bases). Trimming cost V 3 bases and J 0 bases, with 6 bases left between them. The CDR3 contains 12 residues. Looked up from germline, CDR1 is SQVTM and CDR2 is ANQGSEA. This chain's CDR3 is CSVEGSSYEQYF. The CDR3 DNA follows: TGCAGCGTTGAGGGGAGCTCCTACGAGCAGTACTTC.

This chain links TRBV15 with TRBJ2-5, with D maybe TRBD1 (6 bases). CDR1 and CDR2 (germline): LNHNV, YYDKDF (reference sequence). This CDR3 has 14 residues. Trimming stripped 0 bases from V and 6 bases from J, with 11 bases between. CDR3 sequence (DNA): TGTGCCACCAGCAGAGAGACCAGGGGAAAGACCCAGTACTTC. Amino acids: CATSRETRGKTQYF.

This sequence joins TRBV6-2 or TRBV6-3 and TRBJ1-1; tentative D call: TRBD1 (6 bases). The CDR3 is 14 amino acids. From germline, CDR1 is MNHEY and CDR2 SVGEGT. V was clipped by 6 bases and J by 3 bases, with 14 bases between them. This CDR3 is CASSPQGKYTEAFF. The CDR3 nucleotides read TGTGCCAGCAGCCCGCAGGGGAAATACACTGAAGCTTTCTTT.

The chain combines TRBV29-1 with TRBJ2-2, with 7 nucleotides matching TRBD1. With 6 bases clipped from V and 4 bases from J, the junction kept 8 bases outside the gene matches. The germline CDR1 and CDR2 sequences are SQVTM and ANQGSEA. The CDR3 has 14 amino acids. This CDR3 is CSVTPTGITGELFF. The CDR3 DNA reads TGCAGCGTGACCCCGACAGGGATCACCGGGGAGCTGTTTTTT.

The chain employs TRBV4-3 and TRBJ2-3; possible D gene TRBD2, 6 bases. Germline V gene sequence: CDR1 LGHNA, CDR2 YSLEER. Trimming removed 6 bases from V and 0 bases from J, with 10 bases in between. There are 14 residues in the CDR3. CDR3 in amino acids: CASSRGLSTDTQYF. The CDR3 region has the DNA TGCGCCAGCAGTCGGGGGTTGAGCACAGATACGCAGTATTTT.